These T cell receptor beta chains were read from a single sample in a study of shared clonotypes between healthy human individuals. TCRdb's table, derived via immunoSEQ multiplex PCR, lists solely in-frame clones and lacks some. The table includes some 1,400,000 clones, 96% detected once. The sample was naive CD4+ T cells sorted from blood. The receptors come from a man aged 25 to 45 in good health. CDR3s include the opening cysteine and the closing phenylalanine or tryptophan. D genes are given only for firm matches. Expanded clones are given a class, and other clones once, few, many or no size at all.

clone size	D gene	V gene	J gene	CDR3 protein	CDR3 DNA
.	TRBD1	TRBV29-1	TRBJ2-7	CSVMGQGPYEQYF	TGCAGCGTTATGGGACAGGGGCCCTACGAGCAGTACTTC
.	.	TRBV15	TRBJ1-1	CATSRGRGGNTEAFF	TGTGCCACCAGCAGAGGTCGGGGTGGGAACACTGAAGCTTTCTTT
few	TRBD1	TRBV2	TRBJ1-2	CANTVGTGYGYTF	TGTGCCAATACAGTTGGGACAGGGTATGGCTACACCTTC
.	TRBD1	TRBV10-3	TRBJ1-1	CAISGDQTGVFGNSEAFF	TGTGCCATCAGTGGGGACCAGACAGGGGTCTTCGGAAACTCTGAAGCTTTCTTT
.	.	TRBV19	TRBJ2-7	CASSLAEAYEQYF	TGTGCCAGTAGTTTGGCAGAAGCCTACGAGCAGTACTTC
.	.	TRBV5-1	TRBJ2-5	CASSLEPESRTQYF	TGCGCCAGCAGCTTGGAACCGGAGTCTAGGACCCAGTACTTC
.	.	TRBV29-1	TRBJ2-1	CSVDRTSSYNEQFF	TGCAGCGTTGACCGTACGAGCTCCTACAATGAGCAGTTCTTC
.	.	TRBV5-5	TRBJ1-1	CASSLFMGTEAFF	TGTGCCAGCAGCCTTTTCATGGGAACTGAAGCTTTCTTT
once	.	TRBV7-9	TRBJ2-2	CASSLTGVSTGELFF	TGTGCCAGCAGCTTAACGGGAGTCAGCACCGGGGAGCTGTTTTTT
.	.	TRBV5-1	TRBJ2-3	CASEQGFGDTQYF	TGCGCCAGCGAACAGGGATTCGGGGATACGCAGTATTTT
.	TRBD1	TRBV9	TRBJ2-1	CASSARVRTGITDEQFF	TGTGCCAGCAGCGCCCGGGTCCGGACAGGGATAACGGATGAGCAGTTCTTC
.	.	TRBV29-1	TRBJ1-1	CSADTEAFF	TGCAGCGCCGACACTGAAGCTTTCTTT
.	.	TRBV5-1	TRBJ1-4	CASSFNSAPNEKLFF	TGCGCCAGCAGCTTTAACTCGGCCCCTAATGAAAAACTGTTTTTT
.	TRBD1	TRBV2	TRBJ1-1	CASRKRTGTIAEAFF	TGTGCCAGCAGGAAACGGACAGGGACGATCGCTGAAGCTTTCTTT
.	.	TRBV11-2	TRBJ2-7	CASSFLPGTGPYEQYF	TGTGCCAGCAGCTTCCTCCCCGGGACTGGCCCTTACGAGCAGTACTTC
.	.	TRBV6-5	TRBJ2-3	CASSYWLGLGTDTQYF	TGTGCCAGCAGTTATTGGCTGGGGCTGGGCACAGATACGCAGTATTTT
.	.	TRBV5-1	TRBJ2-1	CASSLGDSYNEQFF	TGCGCCAGCAGTCTCGGGGACTCCTACAATGAGCAGTTCTTC
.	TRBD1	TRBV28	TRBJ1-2	CASSSGQGRGYGYTF	TGTGCCAGCAGTTCAGGACAGGGCAGAGGCTATGGCTACACCTTC
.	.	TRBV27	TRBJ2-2	CASMRTAMSELFF	TGTGCCAGCATGAGAACAGCTATGTCGGAGCTGTTTTTT
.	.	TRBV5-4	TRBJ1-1	CASSYYGRPLMTFF	TGTGCCAGCAGCTACTACGGAAGGCCGCTCATGACTTTCTTT
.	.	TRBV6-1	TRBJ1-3	CASSGPQGRSGNTIYF	TGTGCCAGCAGTGGTCCTCAGGGCCGCTCTGGAAACACCATATATTTT
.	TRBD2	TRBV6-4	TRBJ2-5	CASSESFVERDRRQETQYF	TGTGCCAGCAGTGAGTCTTTCGTCGAGCGGGATCGAAGGCAAGAGACCCAGTACTTC
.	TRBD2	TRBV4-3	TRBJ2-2	CASNKQVTSGSNTGELFF	TGCGCCAGCAACAAACAAGTTACTAGCGGGTCCAACACCGGGGAGCTGTTTTTT
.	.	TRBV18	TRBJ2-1	CASSAVRMSYNEQFF	TGTGCCAGCTCGGCAGTCAGAATGAGCTACAATGAGCAGTTCTTC
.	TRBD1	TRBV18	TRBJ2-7	CASSPLIAGGTYEQYF	TGTGCCAGCTCACCACTGATAGCAGGGGGTACCTACGAGCAGTACTTC
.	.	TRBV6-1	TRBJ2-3	CASSRDPGIDTQYF	TGTGCCAGCAGCCGGGACCCCGGGATAGATACGCAGTATTTT
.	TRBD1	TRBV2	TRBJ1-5	CASSEKDRQGNLSF	TGTGCCAGCAGTGAAAAGGATCGACAGGGGAATTTGAGTTTT
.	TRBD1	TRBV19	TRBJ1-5	CASSARQGAVSNQPQHF	TGTGCCAGTAGTGCCAGACAGGGGGCCGTAAGCAATCAGCCCCAGCATTTT
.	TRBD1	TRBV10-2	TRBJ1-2	CASSNAGTDYGYTF	TGCGCCAGCAGTAATGCCGGGACAGATTATGGCTACACCTTC
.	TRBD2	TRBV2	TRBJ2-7	CASSEALAGYEQYF	TGTGCCAGCAGTGAAGCGTTAGCGGGCTACGAGCAGTACTTC
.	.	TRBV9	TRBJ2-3	CASSRPALSTDTQYF	TGTGCCAGCAGCCGTCCGGCTCTTAGCACAGATACGCAGTATTTT
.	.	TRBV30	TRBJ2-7	CAWSVHGTKNYEQYF	TGTGCCTGGAGTGTACATGGGACCAAAAACTACGAGCAGTACTTC
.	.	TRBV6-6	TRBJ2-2	CASRRQNTGELFF	TGTGCCAGCAGACGACAGAACACCGGGGAGCTGTTTTTT